Listed here are 29 T cell receptor beta chains from one sample, sequenced in a study of shared clonotypes between healthy human individuals. Produced via immunoSEQ multiplex PCR; TCRdb's table is partial and in-frame only. The sample lists 1.5 million to 2.5 million clones; 85% to 95% were seen once. CD45RO-negative CD8 cells positively selected for CCR7 made up the naive population, which excluded terminally differentiated effector memory CD45RA+ cells. Sequencing was done on a sample of naive CD8+ T cells sorted from blood. Receptor source: a man between 18 and 29 years old in good health.

V and J are TRBV9 and TRBJ2-2; D is undetermined. This CDR3 contains 13 residues. Germline V gene lookup returns CDR1 SGDLS and CDR2 YYNGEE. V was clipped by 3 bases and J by 12 bases, with 15 bases between them. The CDR3, as DNA: TGTGCCAGCAGCGAACCGGACGGCCACAAGCTGTTTTTT. Translation: CASSEPDGHKLFF. The complete variable domain, with remaining parts taken from reference TRBV9 and TRBJ2-2, reads DSGVTQTPKHLITATGQRVTLRCSPRSGDLSVYWYQQSLDQGLQFLIQYYNGEERAKGNILERFSAQQFPDLHSELNLSSLELGDSALYFCASSEPDGHKLFFGEGSRLTVL.

Note on this clone: Other DNA sequences in the same sample also yield this CDR3. V and J are TRBV11-2 and TRBJ2-2; possible D gene TRBD1, 6 bases. Germline values: CDR1 SGHAT, CDR2 FQNNGV. The CDR3 covers 12 residues. Deletions cut 3 bases from V and 8 bases from J, with 7 bases between. In DNA form, the CDR3 reads TGTGCCAGCAGCTTGGGGGCAGGGGAGCTGTTTTTT. Residues: CASSLGAGELFF.

The rearrangement uses TRBV7-3 and TRBJ1-5; TRBD1 aligns across 10 bases. J was trimmed by 4 bases and V by 0 bases; bases with no gene match: 0. Germline assignment: CDR1 SGHTA and CDR2 FQGTGA. CDR3 size: 15 residues. The CDR3 DNA is TGTGCCAGCAGCTTAACGGGACAGGGGAATCAGCCCCAGCATTTT. Protein: CASSLTGQGNQPQHF.

The rearrangement uses TRBV9 and TRBJ2-3; 7 bases fit TRBD1. The length of the CDR3 is 15 residues. V was pared by 3 bases and J by 3 bases, with 7 bases of the junction left unmatched. CDR1 SGDLS and CDR2 YYNGEE come from the germline V gene. CDR3 in DNA: TGTGCCAGCAGCGGACAGGGATTCGGGACAGATACGCAGTATTTT. Protein product: CASSGQGFGTDTQYF.

This clone appeared a single time. Other DNA sequences in the same sample also yield this CDR3. The rearrangement uses TRBV11-2 and TRBJ2-7, with D possibly being TRBD1 (6 bases). The V gene's germline CDR1 is SGHAT and CDR2 FQNNGV. This CDR3 has 13 amino acids. Deletions cut 4 bases from V and 2 bases from J, with 9 bases between. CDR3 amino acids: CASSSGQTYEQYF. The CDR3 nucleotides are TGTGCCAGCAGCTCAGGACAGACCTACGAGCAGTACTTC. The complete variable domain, with remaining parts taken from reference TRBV11-2 and TRBJ2-7, reads EAGVAQSPRYKIIEKRQSVAFWCNPISGHATLYWYQQILGQGPKLLIQFQNNGVVDDSQLPKDRFSAERLKGVDSTLKIQPAKLEDSAVYLCASSSGQTYEQYFGPGTRLTVT.

The chain links TRBV28 to TRBJ1-4; no clear D. Trimming left V 3 bases short and J 8 bases short, with 25 bases between. Germline V gene data show CDR1 as MDHEN and CDR2 as SYDVKM. CDR3 length equals 18 residues. Here the CDR3 reads CASSFPGIDTTLGEKLFF. CDR3 DNA sequence: TGTGCCAGCAGTTTCCCCGGAATAGACACCACCCTGGGAGAAAAACTGTTTTTT.

J is TRBJ2-1 and V is TRBV29-1; 9 bases agree with TRBD2. With 0 bases clipped from V and 10 bases from J, the junction kept 22 bases outside the gene matches. Per germline, CDR1 SQVTM and CDR2 ANQGSEA. This CDR3 has 19 residues. The CDR3, as DNA: TGCAGCGTTGAAGATATGGGACTAGCCCGGGAGACATCACCACACGAGCAGTTCTTC. Protein: CSVEDMGLARETSPHEQFF.

Points on this clone: Distinct nucleotide sequences in the sample also encode this CDR3. The gene calls are TRBV5-1 and TRBJ2-7; D is uncertain. V was clipped by 2 bases and J by 2 bases, with 8 bases between them. The CDR3 is made up of 13 amino acids. CDR1 is SGHRS, CDR2 YFSETQ, per germline. The CDR3 sequence is CASSLDVAYEQYF. CDR3 coding DNA: TGCGCCAGCAGCTTAGACGTAGCCTACGAGCAGTACTTC.

The chain links TRBV29-1 to TRBJ1-1; 7 positions agree with TRBD1. Germline values: CDR1 SQVTM, CDR2 ANQGSEA. This CDR3 spans 14 amino acids. With 6 bases clipped from V and 1 base from J, the junction kept 8 bases outside the gene matches. CDR3 loop: CSVNRQGPNTEAFF. CDR3 sequence (DNA): TGCAGCGTCAACAGACAGGGCCCGAACACTGAAGCTTTCTTT.

The chain couples TRBV30 to TRBJ2-1, with 10 nucleotides matching TRBD2. Trimming cost V 1 base and J 9 bases; bases outside gene matches: 6. The CDR3 contains 14 residues. Germline-derived CDR1 and CDR2 are GTSNPN and SVGIG (reference sequence). CDR3: CAWSGLAGVGEQFF. As DNA, the CDR3 is TGTGCCTGGAGTGGGCTAGCGGGAGTTGGTGAGCAGTTCTTC.

V usage is TRBV9 and J usage is TRBJ2-7, with D perhaps matching TRBD1 or TRBD2 (5 bases each). The CDR3 loop spans 16 amino acids. Germline V lookup: CDR1 SGDLS, CDR2 YYNGEE. Trimming shortened V by 0 bases and J by 6 bases, and 19 bases separated the two germline ends. In DNA form, the CDR3 reads TGTGCCAGCAGCGTAGTTGGGACCGACATTTTGGGCGAGCAGTACTTC. Its translation: CASSVVGTDILGEQYF.

The CDR3 sequence is CASSYSRTTDTQYF. The CDR3 DNA is TGTGCCAGCAGTTACTCGCGGACCACAGATACGCAGTATTTT. J is TRBJ2-3 and V is TRBV6-5, with unresolved D. Germline V gene lookup returns CDR1 MNHEY and CDR2 SVGAGI. This CDR3 comprises 14 residues. Trimming took off 0 bases at V and 2 bases at J, with 6 bases between the two ends.

This chain uses TRBV6-1 with TRBJ1-2; D call uncertain. The germline CDR1 and CDR2 sequences are MNHNS and SASEGT. The CDR3 is 11 residues long. Trimming pared 1 base from V and 7 bases from J, leaving 4 bases between. The CDR3 is CASSEGSGYTF. The CDR3 DNA is TGTGCCAGCAGTGAAGGGTCTGGCTACACCTTC.

The rearrangement joins TRBV5-5 to TRBJ2-7; no reliable D call. Germline V CDR1 and CDR2: SGHKS, YYEKEE (reference sequence). There are 15 residues in the CDR3. Trimming removed 1 base at V and 1 base at J, with 12 bases between. CDR3 bases: TGTGCCAGCAGCTTGTATTTTCCGCATTCCTACGAGCAGTACTTC. This encodes CASSLYFPHSYEQYF.

J is TRBJ1-1 and V is TRBV5-6, with a weak D call TRBD1 (5 bases). Trimming took 2 bases from V and 0 from J, leaving 17 bases between them. The CDR3 is 17 amino acids. Looked up from germline, CDR1 is SGHDT and CDR2 is YYEEEE. The CDR3 DNA is TGTGCCAGCAGCTTTGGGACTCTACAATACATGAACACTGAAGCTTTCTTT. It is translated as CASSFGTLQYMNTEAFF.

The chain uses TRBV2 and TRBJ2-3, with 8 bases fitting TRBD2. The ends lost 1 base at V and 4 bases at J; junction bases unmatched: 7. Germline V gene lookup returns CDR1 SNHLY and CDR2 FYNNEI. The CDR3 is made up of 16 amino acids. This CDR3 reads CASSEGAGDTPDTQYF. For the CDR3, the DNA is TGTGCCAGCAGTGAAGGAGCGGGAGATACCCCAGATACGCAGTATTTT.

V is TRBV4-1 and J is TRBJ1-4, with TRBD1 identical over 9 bases. Germline values: CDR1 MGHRA, CDR2 YSYEKL. V lost 6 bases to trimming and J lost 8 bases; unmatched junction nucleotides: 7. This CDR3 is 14 amino acids long. CDR3 amino acids: CASREQGAWEKLFF. The CDR3 nucleotides are TGCGCCAGCAGAGAACAGGGGGCCTGGGAAAAACTGTTTTTT.

A remark on this clone: The same CDR3 also results from other DNA sequences found in this sample. The chain joins TRBV6-6 to TRBJ2-7; possible D gene TRBD2, 5 bases. The germline V and J ends were trimmed by 2 bases and 4 bases, with 9 bases remaining between them. This CDR3 is 13 amino acids long. CDR1 and CDR2 from the germline V gene are MNHNY and SVGAGI (reference sequence). The CDR3 region has the DNA TGTGCCAGCAGTTACGAGGGTTCGTACGAGCAGTACTTC. The encoded protein is CASSYEGSYEQYF.

The chain links TRBV4-1 to TRBJ2-5; perhaps D is TRBD1 or TRBD2 (5 bases each). The CDR3 runs 13 residues. The V gene lost 1 base and the J gene lost 5 bases, with 8 bases spanning the gap. The V gene's germline CDR1 is MGHRA and CDR2 YSYEKL. The chain's CDR3 is CASSQARDETQYF. CDR3 in DNA: TGCGCCAGCAGCCAAGCCAGGGACGAGACCCAGTACTTC.

J is TRBJ2-1 and V is TRBV10-3; 11 bases are shared with TRBD2. There are 13 residues in the CDR3. Looked up from germline, CDR1 is ENHRY and CDR2 is SYGVKD. With 10 bases clipped from V and 7 bases from J, the junction kept 6 bases outside the gene matches. The CDR3: CATASGGINEQFF. In DNA, the CDR3 is TGTGCCACCGCTAGCGGGGGGATTAATGAGCAGTTCTTC.

This chain connects TRBV11-2 to TRBJ1-1; D possibly corresponds to TRBD1 (5 bases). Germline V gene data show CDR1 as SGHAT and CDR2 as FQNNGV. The CDR3 extends over 12 amino acids. V was trimmed by 1 base and J by 9 bases, leaving 9 bases between them. The DNA of the CDR3 is TGTGCCAGCAGCTTAGGGTGGGGGAAAGCTTTCTTT. Amino acid sequence: CASSLGWGKAFF.

This clone was counted a few times. The chain links TRBV5-4 to TRBJ1-1, with D possibly being TRBD1 (6 bases). Trimming cost V 2 bases and J 4 bases, with 12 bases left between them. The CDR3 covers 14 residues. Germline values: CDR1 SGHNT, CDR2 YYREEE (reference sequence). The CDR3 sequence is CASSFWGLVTEAFF. CDR3 DNA sequence: TGTGCCAGCAGCTTTTGGGGGCTCGTCACTGAAGCTTTCTTT.

This sequence joins TRBV25-1 and TRBJ1-4; 8 bases are a match to TRBD1. V lost 3 bases and J lost 7; bases outside the gene matches: 7. The CDR3 sequence is 15 residues long. Germline V gene data show CDR1 as MGHDK and CDR2 as SYGVNS. CDR3 bases: TGTGCCAGCAGTGACCAGGACAGGGTGGGTGAAAAACTGTTTTTT. This gives the protein CASSDQDRVGEKLFF.

The CDR3 region is CASSMATGEDEQYF. For the CDR3, the DNA is TGTGCCAGTAGTATGGCGACAGGGGAGGACGAGCAGTACTTC. This chain connects TRBV19 to TRBJ2-7; 8 nucleotides match TRBD1. V was clipped by 3 bases and J by 5 bases; unmatched bases: 6. Germline lookup yields CDR1 LNHDA and CDR2 SQIVND (reference sequence). The CDR3 extends over 14 amino acids.

As to this clone: This sample includes further DNA sequences coding for the same CDR3. V usage is TRBV9 and J usage is TRBJ2-2; TRBD1 matches at 7 bases. V lost 0 bases to trimming and J lost 3 bases; unmatched junction nucleotides: 5. The CDR3 extends over 16 amino acids. Germline CDR1 and CDR2: SGDLS and YYNGEE. CDR3 coding DNA: TGTGCCAGCAGCGTAGATAGGGGGCCGGACACCGGGGAGCTGTTTTTT. It yields the protein CASSVDRGPDTGELFF.

V usage is TRBV2 and J usage is TRBJ2-5; D perhaps matches TRBD2 (6 bases). Per germline, CDR1 SNHLY and CDR2 FYNNEI. This CDR3 spans 17 amino acids. Trimming took off 1 base at V and 4 bases at J, with 19 bases between the two ends. CDR3 DNA sequence: TGTGCCAGCAGTGAAGTACGGCCCCGGGGAGGAGGAGAGACCCAGTACTTC. Amino acid sequence: CASSEVRPRGGGETQYF.

V gene TRBV7-2 combines with J gene TRBJ2-1, with TRBD2 matching over 7 bases. The CDR3 totals 16 residues. J gave up 4 bases and V 1 base, and 7 bases lay outside the gene matches. Per the germline V gene, CDR1 is SGHTA and CDR2 is FQGNSA. The CDR3 coding sequence is TGTGCCAGCAGCTTAGAAGGTGGTAGCGGGTACAATGAGCAGTTCTTC. This translates into CASSLEGGSGYNEQFF.

The rearrangement joins TRBV7-2 to TRBJ2-3; 9 positions match TRBD1. V trimming: 5 bases; J trimming: 6 bases; junction bases outside the gene matches: 15. The CDR3 extends over 17 amino acids. The germline V gene has CDR1 SGHTA and CDR2 FQGNSA. The CDR3 here is CASSPWDREGPGDTQYF. The CDR3 DNA sequence: TGTGCCAGCAGCCCTTGGGACAGGGAAGGGCCAGGGGATACGCAGTATTTT.

V gene TRBV13 combines with J gene TRBJ1-6, with TRBD1 identical over 7 bases. This CDR3 contains 14 residues. V was pared by 9 bases and J by 7 bases, with 9 bases of the junction left unmatched. The germline gives CDR1 PRHDT, CDR2 FYEKMQ (reference sequence). CDR3 in DNA: TGTGCCAGTGTTGAGACAGGGTACAATTCACCCCTCCACTTT. Its translation is CASVETGYNSPLHF.